The 25 T cell receptor beta chains below all came from one sample that was sequenced in a study of identical twins. Via MiXCR, TCRdb re-called the 5' RACE reads, giving one row per CDR3 protein. Of 450,000 to 650,000 distinct CDR3 sequences in the sample, 7.5% to 10% were seen once. The data were also submitted as part of a second study, on yellow fever vaccine responses in identical twins.

The sample comprised PBMCs. Receptor source: a woman between 18 and 29 years old in good health.

This clonotype was recorded a few times. The V gene is TRBV28, the J gene TRBJ2-7, with TRBD1 matching 9 bases. J was trimmed by 5 bases and V by 6 bases; bases with no gene match: 8. The CDR3 is made up of 14 amino acids. CDR1 MDHEN and CDR2 SYDVKM come from the germline V gene. DNA of the CDR3: TGTGCCAGCAGCCCCGGGACAGGGAAGCACGAGCAGTACTTC. It translates to CASSPGTGKHEQYF. The complete variable domain, with remaining parts taken from reference TRBV28 and TRBJ2-7, reads DVKVTQSSRYLVKRTGEKVFLECVQDMDHENMFWYRQDPGLGLRLIYFSYDVKMKEKGDIPEGYSVSREKKERFSLILESASTNQTSMYLCASSPGTGKHEQYFGPGTRLTVT.

This clonotype came up a few times. The chain couples TRBV28 to TRBJ1-1, with 7 positions matching TRBD1. The germline V gene encodes CDR1 MDHEN and CDR2 SYDVKM. The CDR3 contains 14 residues. J gave up 4 bases and V 2 bases, and 4 bases lay outside the gene matches. The CDR3 DNA reads as TGTGCCAGCAGTTTAGGCAGGGGGGCCACTGAAGCTTTCTTT. Translated, it gives CASSLGRGATEAFF.

The chain carries TRBV4-1 and TRBJ2-5; either TRBD1 or TRBD2 may fit D (5 bases each). Germline CDR1 is MGHRA and CDR2 is YSYEKL. V lost 4 bases and J lost 9, with 24 bases in between. The CDR3 sequence is 16 residues long. The CDR3 nucleotides are TGCGCCAGCAGCCGAGAGGGGACGCCAATCGGGATGGCCCAGTACTTC. Protein product: CASSREGTPIGMAQYF.

This clonotype was found many times. J is TRBJ1-1 and V is TRBV7-9; D gene uncertain. V shed 8 bases and J shed 1 base, with 8 bases lying between them. Germline lookup yields CDR1 SEHNR and CDR2 FQNEAQ (reference sequence). CDR3 size: 12 residues. CDR3 residues: CASVEGNTEAFF. The CDR3 nucleotides read TGTGCCAGCGTAGAGGGGAACACTGAAGCTTTCTTT. The whole variable domain, remainder taken from reference TRBV7-9 and TRBJ1-1, is DTGVSQNPRHKITKRGQNVTFRCDPISEHNRLYWYRQTLGQGPEFLTYFQNEAQLEKSRLLSDRFSAERPKGSFSTLEIQRTEQGDSAMYLCASVEGNTEAFFGQGTRLTVV.

This clonotype was detected ten times or more. The J gene is TRBJ2-1, the V gene TRBV12-3 or TRBV12-4; unclear D gene. V shed 3 bases and J shed 14 bases, with 14 bases lying between them. The CDR3 has 12 amino acids. CDR3 DNA sequence: TGTGCCAGCAGTTTTGGGTTGACCGGCGAGTTCTTC. The encoded protein is CASSFGLTGEFF.

The chain carries TRBV12-3 or TRBV12-4 and TRBJ1-6, with TRBD1 as a possible D gene (6 bases). Trimming shortened V by 5 bases and J by 6 bases, and 20 bases separated the two germline ends. The CDR3 sequence is 17 residues long. This CDR3 reads CASSPRNPGQINSPLHF. CDR3 bases: TGTGCCAGCAGTCCGCGAAACCCCGGACAGATTAATTCACCCCTCCACTTT.

This sequence joins TRBV28 and TRBJ2-7; TRBD1 agrees at 9 bases. V shed 4 bases, J shed 6 bases, and the junction held 16 bases outside the gene matches. CDR3 size: 17 residues. From germline, CDR1 is MDHEN and CDR2 SYDVKM. CDR3 sequence: CASSSEGTGLNSGEQYF. The DNA for the CDR3 is TGTGCCAGCAGTTCCGAGGGGACAGGGTTAAATTCGGGCGAGCAGTACTTC.

The gene calls are TRBV5-1 and TRBJ2-7, with TRBD1 matching over 8 bases. Germline V gives CDR1 SGHRS, CDR2 YFSETQ. The CDR3 is made up of 16 amino acids. Trimming removed 4 bases from V and 1 base from J; junction bases left unmatched: 10. The CDR3, as DNA: TGCGCCAGCAGCACCACGACAGGGGACGGATCCTACGAGCAGTACTTC. It specifies CASSTTTGDGSYEQYF.

This sequence joins TRBV20-1 and TRBJ2-4, with 7 nucleotides matching TRBD1. The CDR3 length is 15 residues. J was trimmed by 3 bases and V by 0 bases; bases with no gene match: 5. The germline CDR1 and CDR2 sequences are DFQATT and SNEGSKA (reference sequence). The CDR3 protein is CSAREGNRGKNIQYF. The CDR3 nucleotides are TGCAGTGCTAGAGAAGGGAACAGGGGCAAAAACATTCAGTACTTC.

This clonotype came up a few times. V and J are TRBV11-1 and TRBJ2-3; 14 nucleotides align to TRBD2. J was trimmed by 5 bases and V by 3 bases; bases with no gene match: 13. Germline V gene lookup returns CDR1 SGHAT and CDR2 FQDESV (reference sequence). CDR3 length equals 19 residues. The CDR3 coding sequence is TGTGCCAGCAGCTTGGACAGGGGGACTAGCGGGAGTTTCAGAGATACGCAGTATTTT. Its protein is CASSLDRGTSGSFRDTQYF.

This clonotype was found a few times. The rearrangement uses TRBV12-3 or TRBV12-4 and TRBJ2-3; no clear D gene. This CDR3 has 15 residues. V was pared by 1 base and J by 2 bases, with 10 bases between. The CDR3, as DNA: TGTGCCAGCAGTTTAGAACCCCAATTCACAGATACGCAGTATTTT. It specifies CASSLEPQFTDTQYF.

The V gene is TRBV19, the J gene TRBJ2-7, with 7 bases fitting TRBD2. With 4 bases clipped from V and 2 bases from J, the junction kept 8 bases outside the gene matches. The V gene's germline CDR1 is LNHDA and CDR2 SQIVND (reference sequence). The length of the CDR3 is 15 residues. As DNA, the CDR3 is TGTGCCAGTAGTAGCGGGGAGGGTTTTCCCTACGAGCAGTACTTC. Amino acid sequence: CASSSGEGFPYEQYF.

This clonotype was counted between two and nine times. The chain is built from TRBV7-6 and TRBJ2-1, with TRBD2 identical over 7 bases. Germline V gene data show CDR1 as SGHVS and CDR2 as FNYEAQ. The J segment lost 7 bases and the V segment lost 2 bases, leaving 17 bases of the junction unmatched. The CDR3 runs 18 residues. The CDR3 coding sequence is TGTGCCAGCAGCTTATTTCCAGCGGGAAAGGTGCGTGCAAATGAGCAGTTCTTC. Its translation is CASSLFPAGKVRANEQFF.

This clonotype was recorded at least ten times. The chain is built from TRBV5-1 and TRBJ2-1; the D gene is possibly TRBD2 (7 bases). The CDR3 is 14 amino acids. The germline V gene has CDR1 SGHRS and CDR2 YFSETQ. V was pared by 8 bases and J by 2 bases, with 14 bases between. The CDR3 spells CASQRGGTYNEQFF. DNA for the CDR3: TGCGCCAGTCAGAGGGGGGGCACCTACAATGAGCAGTTCTTC.

Only a few counts were recorded for this clonotype. The rearrangement joins TRBV20-1 to TRBJ2-5; possible D gene TRBD2, 5 bases. The germline V and J ends were trimmed by 7 bases and 4 bases, with 19 bases remaining between them. CDR1 and CDR2 from the germline V gene are DFQATT and SNEGSKA (reference sequence). This CDR3 comprises 14 residues. In nucleotides, the CDR3 is TGCAGTGTCAGTAGTACGGGATTAAGAGAGACCCAGTACTTC. This gives the protein CSVSSTGLRETQYF.

V is TRBV7-9 and J is TRBJ2-5; 7 bases line up with TRBD1. Germline V gives CDR1 SEHNR, CDR2 FQNEAQ (reference sequence). Unmatched junction bases numbered 5, after V lost 3 bases and J lost 4 bases. This CDR3 spans 14 amino acids. The CDR3 reads CASSLTGQVETQYF. As DNA, the CDR3 is TGTGCCAGCAGCTTGACAGGGCAAGTAGAGACCCAGTACTTC.

The chain recombines TRBV12-3 or TRBV12-4 with TRBJ2-1, with 7 bases that match TRBD2. The CDR3 sequence is 16 residues long. V was clipped by 1 base and J by 6 bases; unmatched bases: 9. CDR3 DNA sequence: TGTGCCAGCAGTTTAGGACTAGCAAGGGACGGCAATGAGCAGTTCTTC. Protein sequence: CASSLGLARDGNEQFF.

The gene calls are TRBV2 and TRBJ1-6; the D gene is possibly TRBD1 (6 bases). Per the germline V gene, CDR1 is SNHLY and CDR2 is FYNNEI. V was trimmed by 10 bases and J by 4 bases, leaving 11 bases between them. The CDR3 is 13 amino acids. The CDR3: CATAGQYNSPLHF. In nucleotides, the CDR3 is TGTGCCACCGCGGGACAATATAATTCACCCCTCCACTTT.

The sample holds many counts of this clonotype. The J gene is TRBJ2-1, the V gene TRBV12-3 or TRBV12-4; D unresolved. This CDR3 spans 11 amino acids. V was cut by 4 bases and J by 6 bases, with 4 bases left in between. This CDR3 reads CASSSGNEQFF. The CDR3 DNA follows: TGTGCCAGCAGTTCAGGCAATGAGCAGTTCTTC.

This clonotype showed up just a few times. The chain uses TRBV29-1 and TRBJ2-2; D is perhaps TRBD1 (6 bases). Deletions cut 6 bases from V and 4 bases from J, with 15 bases between. This CDR3 spans 14 amino acids. The germline gives CDR1 SQVTM, CDR2 ANQGSEA. The CDR3 sequence: CSVIEAGATGELFF. The DNA for the CDR3 is TGCAGCGTCATTGAGGCAGGGGCCACCGGGGAGCTGTTTTTT.

The chain couples TRBV5-6 to TRBJ2-2; TRBD1 aligns across 7 bases. V shed 0 bases, J shed 4 bases, and the junction held 6 bases outside the gene matches. The CDR3 loop spans 16 amino acids. Germline-derived CDR1 and CDR2 are SGHDT and YYEEEE. CDR3 protein: CASSLEGQRGTGELFF. The CDR3 coding sequence is TGTGCCAGCAGCTTGGAGGGACAGCGAGGCACCGGGGAGCTGTTTTTT.

In its sample, this clonotype was seen many times. The chain combines TRBV28 with TRBJ2-7, with D hard to call. Germline V gene sequence: CDR1 MDHEN, CDR2 SYDVKM. The CDR3 covers 11 residues. V was shortened by 2 bases and J by 12 bases, with 11 bases between the two germline ends. CDR3 bases: TGTGCCAGCAGTTTAGAACGGCGACTGTACTTC. It yields the protein CASSLERRLYF.

Many counts were recorded for this clonotype. The genes are TRBV7-2 and TRBJ1-2; D is unresolved. The CDR3 is made up of 13 amino acids. V lost 2 bases and J lost 4, with 8 bases in between. Germline CDR1 reads SGHTA; CDR2 reads FQGNSA. CDR3 amino acids: CASSLNFVYGYTF. The CDR3 DNA sequence: TGTGCCAGCAGCTTAAACTTCGTCTATGGCTACACCTTC.

As to this clonotype: One junction end does not reproduce the germline sequence, and a read error may be involved. This rearrangement joins TRBV6-5 to TRBJ2-1, with 7 bases fitting TRBD2. Germline CDR1 is MNHEY and CDR2 is SVGAGI. This CDR3 comprises 16 residues. The CDR3 protein is CSSSYSGLESYNEQFF. The CDR3 nucleotides read TGTTCCAGCAGTTACTCAGGACTAGAATCCTACAATGAGCAGTTCTTC.

This clonotype was counted many times. The gene calls are TRBV20-1 and TRBJ2-1, with 14 bases fitting TRBD2. Trimming took 3 bases from V and 9 from J; bases not matched to a gene: 10. The CDR3 totals 16 residues. CDR1 DFQATT and CDR2 SNEGSKA come from the germline V gene (reference sequence). The CDR3 DNA reads as TGCAGTGCTAGTCGGGACGGGACTAGCGGGAGTAGTGAGCAGTTCTTC. Its translation: CSASRDGTSGSSEQFF.